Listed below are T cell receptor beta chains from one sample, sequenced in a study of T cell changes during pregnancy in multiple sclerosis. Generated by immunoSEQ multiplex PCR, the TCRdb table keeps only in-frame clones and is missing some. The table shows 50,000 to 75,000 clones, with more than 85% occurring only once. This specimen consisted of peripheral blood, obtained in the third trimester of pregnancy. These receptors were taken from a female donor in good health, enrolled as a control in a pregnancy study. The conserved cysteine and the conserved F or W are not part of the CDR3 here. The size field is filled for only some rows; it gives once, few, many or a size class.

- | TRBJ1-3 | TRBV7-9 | ASSSLSSGNTIY
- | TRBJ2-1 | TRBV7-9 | ASSLQGAGDEQF
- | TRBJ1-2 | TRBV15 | ATSRDSRGPNYGYT
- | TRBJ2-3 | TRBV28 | ASSFAGGADTQY
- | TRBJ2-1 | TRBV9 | ASSSRGQQADEQF
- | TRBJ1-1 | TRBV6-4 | ASSREMNTEAF
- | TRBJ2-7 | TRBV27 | ASSFGTGAPYEQY
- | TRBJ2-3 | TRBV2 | ASSERTSGGDTQY
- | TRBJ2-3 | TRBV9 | ASSVATGAGPTDTQY
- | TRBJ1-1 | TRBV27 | ASSLSRGLGTEAF
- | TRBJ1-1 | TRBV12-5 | ASGFPFDRAVSEAF
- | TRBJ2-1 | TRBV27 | ASSITGTNYNEQF
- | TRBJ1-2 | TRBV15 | ATSLDRGPSHSYGYT
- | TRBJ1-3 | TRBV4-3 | ASSYSSSGNTIY
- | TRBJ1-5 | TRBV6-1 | ASSERSHEPQH
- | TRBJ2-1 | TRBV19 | ASSIEGAQYNEQF
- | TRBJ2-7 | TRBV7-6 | ASSFTSGSFSEQY
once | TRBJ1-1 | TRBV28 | ASKGGQPNTEAF
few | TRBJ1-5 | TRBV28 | ATSVSNQPQH
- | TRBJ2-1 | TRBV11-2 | ASSLRLAGVYNEQF
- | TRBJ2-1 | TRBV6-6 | ASSTGQGPYNEQF
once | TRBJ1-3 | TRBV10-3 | AISQGQFSGNTIY
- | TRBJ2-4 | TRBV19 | ASSIGPPPQNIQY
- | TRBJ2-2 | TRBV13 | ASSFRDTGELF
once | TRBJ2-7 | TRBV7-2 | ASTPGLAGYEQY
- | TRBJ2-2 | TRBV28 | ASRGTGGAGELF
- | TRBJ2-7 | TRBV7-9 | ASSRTGSSSYEQY
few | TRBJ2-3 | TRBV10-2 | ASSETGQGDTDTQY
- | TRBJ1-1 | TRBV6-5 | ASSYYKGHTEAF
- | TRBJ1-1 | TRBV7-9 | ASSLQSRFNTEAF
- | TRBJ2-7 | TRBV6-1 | ASSEFRQGASHEQY
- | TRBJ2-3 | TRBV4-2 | ASSQDTPLAGEDTQY
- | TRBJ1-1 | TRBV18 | ASSINRGRDTEAF
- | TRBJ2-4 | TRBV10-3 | AISAGLAGGGNIQY
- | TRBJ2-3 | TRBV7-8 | ASSKERRVGTDTQY
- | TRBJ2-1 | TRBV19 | ASTRMGGGPNEQF
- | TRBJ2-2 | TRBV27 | ASSQYRDSGELF
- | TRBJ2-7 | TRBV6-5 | ASSKRLGSSYEQY
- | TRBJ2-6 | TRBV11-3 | ASSFPGVGANVLT
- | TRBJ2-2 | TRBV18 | ASSRPGTGRTGELF
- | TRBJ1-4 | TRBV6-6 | ASSLLSATNEKLF
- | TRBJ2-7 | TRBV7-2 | ASSLAGQYEQY
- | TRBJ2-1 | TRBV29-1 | SARLPGGTTYNEQF
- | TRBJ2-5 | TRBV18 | ASSPPSGQQETQY
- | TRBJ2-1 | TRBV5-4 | ASSLDRGGYNEQF
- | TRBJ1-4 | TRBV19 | ARAPTGEDEKLF
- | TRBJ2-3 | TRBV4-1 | ASSREERGTDTQY
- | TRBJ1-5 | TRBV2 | ASSPYGQPQH
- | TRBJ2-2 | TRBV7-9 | ASSLLGANGELF
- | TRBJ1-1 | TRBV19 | ASTRQGGKGTEAF